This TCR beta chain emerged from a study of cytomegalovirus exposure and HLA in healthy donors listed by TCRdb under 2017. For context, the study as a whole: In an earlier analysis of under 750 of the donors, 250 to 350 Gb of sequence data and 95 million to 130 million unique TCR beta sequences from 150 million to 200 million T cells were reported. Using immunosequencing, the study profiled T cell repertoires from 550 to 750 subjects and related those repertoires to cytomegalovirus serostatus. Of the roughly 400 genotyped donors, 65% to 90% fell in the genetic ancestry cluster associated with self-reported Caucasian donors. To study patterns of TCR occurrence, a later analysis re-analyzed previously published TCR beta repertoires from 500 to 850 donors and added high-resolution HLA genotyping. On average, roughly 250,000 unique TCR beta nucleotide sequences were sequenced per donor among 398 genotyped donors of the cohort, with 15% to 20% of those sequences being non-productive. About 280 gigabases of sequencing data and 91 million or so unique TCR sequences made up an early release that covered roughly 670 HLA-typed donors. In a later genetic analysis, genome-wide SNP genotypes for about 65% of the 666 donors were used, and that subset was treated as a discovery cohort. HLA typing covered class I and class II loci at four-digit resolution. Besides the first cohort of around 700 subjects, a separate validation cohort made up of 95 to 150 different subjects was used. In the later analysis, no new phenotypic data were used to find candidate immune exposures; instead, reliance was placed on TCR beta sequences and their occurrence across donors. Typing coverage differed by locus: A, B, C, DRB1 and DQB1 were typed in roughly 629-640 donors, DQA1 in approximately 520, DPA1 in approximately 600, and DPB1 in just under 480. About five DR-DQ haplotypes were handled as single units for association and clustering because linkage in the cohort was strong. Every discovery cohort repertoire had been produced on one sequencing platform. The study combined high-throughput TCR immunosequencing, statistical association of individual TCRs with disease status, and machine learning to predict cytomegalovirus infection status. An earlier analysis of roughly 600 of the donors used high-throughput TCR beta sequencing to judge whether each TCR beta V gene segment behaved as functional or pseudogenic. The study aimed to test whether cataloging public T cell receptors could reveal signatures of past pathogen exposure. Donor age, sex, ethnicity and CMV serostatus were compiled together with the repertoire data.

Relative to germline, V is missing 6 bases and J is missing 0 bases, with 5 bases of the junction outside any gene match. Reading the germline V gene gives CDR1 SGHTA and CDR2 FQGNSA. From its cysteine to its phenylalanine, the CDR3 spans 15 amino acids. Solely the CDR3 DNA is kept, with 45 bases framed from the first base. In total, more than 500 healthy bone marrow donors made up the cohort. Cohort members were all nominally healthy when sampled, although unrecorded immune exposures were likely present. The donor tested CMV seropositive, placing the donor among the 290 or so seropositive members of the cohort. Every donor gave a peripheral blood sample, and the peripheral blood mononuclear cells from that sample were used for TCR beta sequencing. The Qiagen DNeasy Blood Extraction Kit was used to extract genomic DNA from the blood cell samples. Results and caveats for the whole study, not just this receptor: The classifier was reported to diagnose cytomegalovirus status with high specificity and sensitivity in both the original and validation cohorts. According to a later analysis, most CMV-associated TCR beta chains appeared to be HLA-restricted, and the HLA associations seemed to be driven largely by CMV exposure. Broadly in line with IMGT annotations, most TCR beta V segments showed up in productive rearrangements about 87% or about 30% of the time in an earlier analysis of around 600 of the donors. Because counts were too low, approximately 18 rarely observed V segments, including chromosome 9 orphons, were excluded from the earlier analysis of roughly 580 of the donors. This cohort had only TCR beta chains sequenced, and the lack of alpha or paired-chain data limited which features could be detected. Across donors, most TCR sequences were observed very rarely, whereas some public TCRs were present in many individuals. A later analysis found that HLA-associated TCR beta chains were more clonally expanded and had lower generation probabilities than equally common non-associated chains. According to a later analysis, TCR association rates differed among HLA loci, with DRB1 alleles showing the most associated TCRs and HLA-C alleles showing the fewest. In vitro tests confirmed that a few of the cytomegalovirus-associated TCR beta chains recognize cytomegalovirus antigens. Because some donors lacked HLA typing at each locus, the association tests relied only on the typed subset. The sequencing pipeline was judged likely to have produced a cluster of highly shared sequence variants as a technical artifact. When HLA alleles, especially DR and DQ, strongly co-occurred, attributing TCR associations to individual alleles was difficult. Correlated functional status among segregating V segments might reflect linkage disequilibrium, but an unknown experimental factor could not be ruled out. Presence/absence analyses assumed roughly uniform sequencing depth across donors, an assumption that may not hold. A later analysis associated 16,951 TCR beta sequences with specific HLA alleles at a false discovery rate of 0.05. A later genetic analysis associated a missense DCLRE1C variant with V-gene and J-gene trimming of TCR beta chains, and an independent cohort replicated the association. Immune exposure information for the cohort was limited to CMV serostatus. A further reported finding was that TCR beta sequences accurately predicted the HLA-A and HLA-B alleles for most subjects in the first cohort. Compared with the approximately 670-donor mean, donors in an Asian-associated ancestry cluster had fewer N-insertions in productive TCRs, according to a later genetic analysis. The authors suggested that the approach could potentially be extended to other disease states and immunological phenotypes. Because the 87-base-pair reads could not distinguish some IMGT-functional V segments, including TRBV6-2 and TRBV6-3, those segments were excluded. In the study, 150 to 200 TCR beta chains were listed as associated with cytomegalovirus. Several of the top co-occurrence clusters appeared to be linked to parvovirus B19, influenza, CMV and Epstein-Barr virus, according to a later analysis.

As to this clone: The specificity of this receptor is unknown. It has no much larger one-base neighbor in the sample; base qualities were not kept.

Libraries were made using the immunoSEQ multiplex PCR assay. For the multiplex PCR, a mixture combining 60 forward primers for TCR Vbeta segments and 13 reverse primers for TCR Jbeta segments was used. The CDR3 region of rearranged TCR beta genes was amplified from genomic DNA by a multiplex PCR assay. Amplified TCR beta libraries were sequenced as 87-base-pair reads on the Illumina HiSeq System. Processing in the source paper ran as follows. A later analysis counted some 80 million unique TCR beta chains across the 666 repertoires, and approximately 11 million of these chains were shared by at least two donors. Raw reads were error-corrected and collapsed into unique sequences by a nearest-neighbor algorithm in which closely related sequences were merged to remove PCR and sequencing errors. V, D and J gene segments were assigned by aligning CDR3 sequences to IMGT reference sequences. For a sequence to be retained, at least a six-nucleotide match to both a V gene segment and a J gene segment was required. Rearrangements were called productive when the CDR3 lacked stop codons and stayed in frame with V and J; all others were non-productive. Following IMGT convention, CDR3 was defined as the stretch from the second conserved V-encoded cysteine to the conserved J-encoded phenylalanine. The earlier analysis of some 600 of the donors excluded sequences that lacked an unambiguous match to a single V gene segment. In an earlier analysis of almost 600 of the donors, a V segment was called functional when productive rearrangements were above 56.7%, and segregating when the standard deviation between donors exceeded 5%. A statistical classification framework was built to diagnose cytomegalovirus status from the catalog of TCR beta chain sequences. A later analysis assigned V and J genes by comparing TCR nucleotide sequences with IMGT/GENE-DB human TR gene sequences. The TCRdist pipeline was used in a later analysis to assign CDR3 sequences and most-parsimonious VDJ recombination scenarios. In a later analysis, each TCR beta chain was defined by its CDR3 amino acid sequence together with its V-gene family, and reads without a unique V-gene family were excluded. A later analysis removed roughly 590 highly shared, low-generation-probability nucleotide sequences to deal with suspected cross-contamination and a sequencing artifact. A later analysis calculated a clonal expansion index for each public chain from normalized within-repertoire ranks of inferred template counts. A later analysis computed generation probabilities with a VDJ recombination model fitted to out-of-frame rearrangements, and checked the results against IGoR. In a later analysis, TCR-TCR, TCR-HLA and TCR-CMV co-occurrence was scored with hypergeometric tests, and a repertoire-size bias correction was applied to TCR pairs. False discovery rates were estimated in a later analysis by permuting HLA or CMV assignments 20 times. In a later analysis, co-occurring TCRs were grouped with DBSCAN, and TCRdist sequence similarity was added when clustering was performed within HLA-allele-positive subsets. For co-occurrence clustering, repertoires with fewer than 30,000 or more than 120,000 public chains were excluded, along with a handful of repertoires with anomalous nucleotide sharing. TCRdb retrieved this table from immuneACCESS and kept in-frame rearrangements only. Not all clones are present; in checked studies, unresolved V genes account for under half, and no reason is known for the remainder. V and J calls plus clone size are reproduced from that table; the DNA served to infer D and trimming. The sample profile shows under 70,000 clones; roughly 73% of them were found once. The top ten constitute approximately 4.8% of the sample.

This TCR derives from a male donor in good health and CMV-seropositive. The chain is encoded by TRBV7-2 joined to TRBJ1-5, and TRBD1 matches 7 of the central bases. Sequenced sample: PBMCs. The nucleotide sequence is TGTGCCAGCAGACTCTACAGGGGTAGCAATCAGCCCCAGCATTTT. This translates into CASRLYRGSNQPQHF.